This passage covers 18 T cell receptor beta chains from one sample sequenced in a study of control samples from healthy donors and cancer patients (dated by TCRdb to 2018 to 2021). The receptor library was made with the immunoSEQ multiplex PCR assay. TCRdb obtained this table from immuneACCESS and retained in-frame rearrangements with V and J assigned. These tables miss some clones; where compared with another copy, unresolved V genes account for less than half of the shortfall, and the remainder is unexplained. The sample includes some 51,000 clones, with nearly 90% observed a single time. Of the sample, 3.5% to 4% is held by the ten largest clones. Sequenced input: blood. All receptors come from a man aged 50 to 60 in good health.

This chain joins TRBV6-2 or TRBV6-3 and TRBJ2-1, with TRBD2 matching 10 bases. CDR3 size: 16 residues. Germline values: CDR1 MNHEY, CDR2 SVGEGT. V was clipped by 4 bases and J by 4 bases; unmatched bases: 7. In DNA, the CDR3 is TGTGCCAGCAGTTCCGAAGGACTAGCGGATTACAATGAGCAGTTCTTC. Translated, it gives CASSSEGLADYNEQFF.

This sequence joins TRBV29-1 and TRBJ2-4; D is uncertain. CDR1 and CDR2 from the germline V gene are SQVTM and ANQGSEA. V was shortened by 7 bases and J by 4 bases, with 11 bases between the two germline ends. The CDR3 loop spans 12 amino acids. In DNA, the CDR3 is TGCAGCGGTTGGACCGGGAAAAACATTCAGTACTTC. It yields the protein CSGWTGKNIQYF.

The chain recombines TRBV6-1 with TRBJ2-7; weak D call: TRBD1 (6 bases). The CDR3 is made up of 16 amino acids. Deletions cut 3 bases from V and 2 bases from J, with 17 bases between. The germline V gene encodes CDR1 MNHNS and CDR2 SASEGT. CDR3 region: CASSDHEDSLTYEQYF. DNA for the CDR3: TGTGCCAGCAGTGACCATGAGGACAGCTTAACCTACGAGCAGTACTTC.

The rearrangement links TRBV29-1 to TRBJ2-1, with TRBD2 matching 7 bases. Germline V gene sequence: CDR1 SQVTM, CDR2 ANQGSEA. V lost 1 base, J lost 6 bases, and 6 bases stayed unmatched. The CDR3 length is 14 residues. The CDR3: CSVEAAGVSNEQFF. For the CDR3, the DNA is TGCAGCGTTGAAGCGGCGGGAGTAAGCAATGAGCAGTTCTTC.

This rearrangement joins TRBV28 to TRBJ2-5, with TRBD1 identical over 11 bases. This CDR3 contains 16 residues. From germline, CDR1 is MDHEN and CDR2 SYDVKM. V lost 5 bases to trimming and J lost 5 bases; unmatched junction nucleotides: 10. CDR3 coding DNA: TGTGCCAGCAGTCCTCCCGGACAGGGGGCAGGGGAGACCCAGTACTTC. This encodes CASSPPGQGAGETQYF.

The V call is TRBV11-2, the J call TRBJ2-4; D unclear. The germline V gene has CDR1 SGHAT and CDR2 FQNNGV. The CDR3 is made up of 13 amino acids. The V gene lost 3 bases and the J gene lost 7 bases, with 10 bases spanning the gap. CDR3 bases: TGTGCCAGCAGCTTGGGATTTTTGAACATTCAGTACTTC. Amino acids: CASSLGFLNIQYF.

This chain links TRBV19 with TRBJ1-1; no firm D call. CDR3 size: 13 residues. V lost 3 bases, J lost 4 bases, and 9 bases lay in between. Germline V gene sequence: CDR1 LNHDA, CDR2 SQIVND (reference sequence). The CDR3: CASSIDEITEAFF. The CDR3 coding sequence is TGTGCCAGTAGTATTGACGAGATCACTGAAGCTTTCTTT.

This rearrangement joins TRBV27 to TRBJ2-3; TRBD2 agrees at 9 bases. The J segment lost 3 bases and the V segment lost 3 bases, leaving 13 bases of the junction unmatched. The germline gives CDR1 MNHEY, CDR2 SMNVEV (reference sequence). The CDR3 loop spans 18 amino acids. CDR3 protein: CASSFVSGLAGRTDTQYF. DNA of the CDR3: TGTGCCAGCAGTTTCGTAAGCGGGCTAGCGGGACGGACAGATACGCAGTATTTT.

This clone has just one count. The V gene is TRBV28, the J gene TRBJ1-5; D not certain. Between the trimmed V and J ends, which lost 2 bases and 7 bases, there was a span of 15 bases. Germline V gives CDR1 MDHEN, CDR2 SYDVKM. The CDR3 spans 15 residues. DNA for the CDR3: TGTGCCAGCAGTTTAATAGGGAGAGGTCAGCAGCCCCAGCATTTT. Protein: CASSLIGRGQQPQHF.

J is TRBJ2-3 and V is TRBV7-2, with TRBD2 matching 9 bases. This CDR3 is 15 amino acids long. V dropped 8 bases and J dropped 2; count of bases not matched to a gene: 8. Germline V gene lookup returns CDR1 SGHTA and CDR2 FQGNSA. The CDR3 sequence is CASGVLAGFTDTQYF. The DNA of the CDR3 is TGTGCCAGCGGCGTCCTAGCGGGGTTCACAGATACGCAGTATTTT.

The chain joins TRBV6-5 to TRBJ1-1; a weak D match, TRBD1 (5 bases). The CDR3 is made up of 13 amino acids. V gave up 5 bases and J gave up 1 base, with 8 bases separating them. CDR1 is MNHEY and CDR2 is SVGAGI in the germline V gene. CDR3 nucleotides: TGTGCCAGCAGTCCCGGGGGGAACACTGAAGCTTTCTTT. It encodes CASSPGGNTEAFF.

The chain carries TRBV7-2 and TRBJ1-1; 8 bases are a match to TRBD1. The CDR3 spans 16 residues. CDR1 is SGHTA, CDR2 FQGNSA, per germline. The V gene end was trimmed by 5 bases and the J gene end by 5 bases; junction bases not matched to a gene: 13. CDR3 sequence: CASSILAGGRWTEAFF. CDR3 in DNA: TGTGCCAGCAGCATCCTTGCAGGGGGCAGGTGGACTGAAGCTTTCTTT.

The chain has TRBV19 and TRBJ2-5; 11 positions agree with TRBD2. V dropped 10 bases and J dropped 4; count of bases not matched to a gene: 2. From germline, CDR1 is LNHDA and CDR2 SQIVND (reference sequence). The CDR3 is 12 amino acids. Here the CDR3 DNA reads TGTGCCACCGGACTAGCGGGAGAGACCCAGTACTTC. Its translation: CATGLAGETQYF.

The chain joins TRBV3-1 (or the pseudogene TRBV3-2) to TRBJ2-1; 8 bases match TRBD2. Trimming took 4 bases from V and 1 from J; bases not matched to a gene: 6. Germline V gene data show CDR1 as LGHDT and CDR2 as YNNKEL (reference sequence). The CDR3 sequence is 16 residues long. CDR3 loop: CASSPLAGSSYNEQFF. The CDR3 nucleotides are TGTGCCAGCAGCCCCCTAGCGGGTAGTTCCTACAATGAGCAGTTCTTC.

This clone was detected only a few times. The V call is TRBV5-1, the J call TRBJ2-1, with 10 bases lining up with TRBD2. The germline CDR1 and CDR2 sequences are SGHRS and YFSETQ. The CDR3 totals 16 residues. V gave up 2 bases and J gave up 0 bases; unmatched junction bases: 2. As DNA, the CDR3 is TGCGCCAGCAGCTTCCCTAGCGGGAGCTCCTACAATGAGCAGTTCTTC. This codes for CASSFPSGSSYNEQFF.

The V gene is TRBV7-9, the J gene TRBJ2-7; the D is unclear. Germline assignment: CDR1 SEHNR and CDR2 FQNEAQ (reference sequence). The V and J ends lost 8 bases and 2 bases respectively, with 4 bases between them. The CDR3 runs 10 residues. The CDR3 region is CASGAYEQYF. DNA for the CDR3: TGTGCCAGCGGGGCCTACGAGCAGTACTTC.

The CDR3 nucleotides are TGTGCCAGCAGCCAAGAGACGACCAGGCCTTTAGTCGACTATGGCTACACCTTC. This sequence encodes CASSQETTRPLVDYGYTF. This chain joins TRBV3-1 (or the pseudogene TRBV3-2) and TRBJ1-2, with D unresolved. Germline lookup yields CDR1 LGHDT and CDR2 YNNKEL (reference sequence). Between the trimmed V and J ends, which lost 0 bases and 3 bases, there was a span of 20 bases. CDR3 length equals 18 residues.

This sequence joins TRBV11-2 and TRBJ2-3; unclear D gene. With 5 bases removed from V and 1 base from J, the gap between germline ends came to 13 bases. The CDR3 totals 15 residues. Germline values: CDR1 SGHAT, CDR2 FQNNGV. The CDR3 DNA reads as TGTGCCAGCAGCGGACGGCTAGGTGGCACAGATACGCAGTATTTT. Protein: CASSGRLGGTDTQYF.